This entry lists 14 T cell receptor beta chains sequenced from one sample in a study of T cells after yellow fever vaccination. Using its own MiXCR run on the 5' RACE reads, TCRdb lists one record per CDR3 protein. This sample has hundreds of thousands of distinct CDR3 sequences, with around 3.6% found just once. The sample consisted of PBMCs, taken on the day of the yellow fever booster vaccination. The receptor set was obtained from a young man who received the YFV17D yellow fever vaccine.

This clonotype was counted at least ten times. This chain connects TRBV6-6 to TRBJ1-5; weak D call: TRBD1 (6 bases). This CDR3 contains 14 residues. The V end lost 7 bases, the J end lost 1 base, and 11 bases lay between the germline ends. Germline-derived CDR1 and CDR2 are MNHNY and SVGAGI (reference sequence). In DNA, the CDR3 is TGTGCCAGCACTAGAGGGGGGAGCAATCAGCCCCAGCATTTT. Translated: CASTRGGSNQPQHF.

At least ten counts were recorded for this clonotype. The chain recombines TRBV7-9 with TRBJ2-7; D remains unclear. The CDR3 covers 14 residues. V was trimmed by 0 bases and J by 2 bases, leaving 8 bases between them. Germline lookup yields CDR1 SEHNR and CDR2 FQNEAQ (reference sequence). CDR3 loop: CASSLAGRTYEQYF. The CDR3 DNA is TGTGCCAGCAGCTTAGCCGGCAGGACCTACGAGCAGTACTTC.

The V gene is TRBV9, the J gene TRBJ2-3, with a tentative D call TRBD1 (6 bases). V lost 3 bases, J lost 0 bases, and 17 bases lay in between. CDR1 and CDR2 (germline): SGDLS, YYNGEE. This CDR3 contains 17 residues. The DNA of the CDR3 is TGTGCCAGCAGCGCCCGAGAACAGGGCCCTAGCACAGATACGCAGTATTTT. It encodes CASSAREQGPSTDTQYF.

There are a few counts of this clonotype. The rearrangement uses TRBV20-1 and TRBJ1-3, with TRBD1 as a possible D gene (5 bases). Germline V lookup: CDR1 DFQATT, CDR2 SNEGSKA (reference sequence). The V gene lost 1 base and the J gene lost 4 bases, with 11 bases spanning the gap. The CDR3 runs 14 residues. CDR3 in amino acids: CSARGGGAGNTIYF. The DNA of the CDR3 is TGCAGTGCTAGAGGCGGGGGAGCAGGAAACACCATATATTTT.

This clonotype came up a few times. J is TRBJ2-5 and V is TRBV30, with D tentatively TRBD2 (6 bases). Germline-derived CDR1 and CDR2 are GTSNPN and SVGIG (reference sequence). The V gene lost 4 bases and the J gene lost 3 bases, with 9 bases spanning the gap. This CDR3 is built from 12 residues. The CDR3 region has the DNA TGTGCCTGGAATTCGGGAGAAGAGACCCAGTACTTC. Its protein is CAWNSGEETQYF.

The CDR3 here is CSLTGLESGELFF. The CDR3, as DNA: TGCAGTCTGACGGGACTAGAGAGCGGGGAGCTGTTTTTT. The chain employs TRBV20-1 and TRBJ2-2, with 8 bases fitting TRBD2. V lost 8 bases and J lost 7; bases outside the gene matches: 9. From germline, CDR1 is DFQATT and CDR2 SNEGSKA (reference sequence). The CDR3 consists of 13 residues.

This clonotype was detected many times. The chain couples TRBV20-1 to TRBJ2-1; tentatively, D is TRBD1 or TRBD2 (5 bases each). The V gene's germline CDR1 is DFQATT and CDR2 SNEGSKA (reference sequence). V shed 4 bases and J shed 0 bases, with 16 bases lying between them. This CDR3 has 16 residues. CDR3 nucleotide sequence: TGCAGTGCTATCGGATCGGGGCAGACCTCCTACAATGAGCAGTTCTTC. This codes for CSAIGSGQTSYNEQFF.

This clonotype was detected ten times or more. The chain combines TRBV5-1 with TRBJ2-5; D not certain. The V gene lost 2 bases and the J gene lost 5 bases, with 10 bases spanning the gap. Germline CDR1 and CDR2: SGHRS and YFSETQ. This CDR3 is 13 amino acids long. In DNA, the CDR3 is TGCGCCAGCAGCTTTGTAATCAGGGAGACCCAGTACTTC. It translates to CASSFVIRETQYF.

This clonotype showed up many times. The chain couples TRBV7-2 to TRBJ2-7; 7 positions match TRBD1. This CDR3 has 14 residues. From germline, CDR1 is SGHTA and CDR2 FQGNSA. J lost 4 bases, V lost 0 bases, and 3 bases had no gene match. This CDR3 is CASSLAAGGYEQYV. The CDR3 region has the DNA TGTGCCAGCAGCTTAGCGGCAGGGGGATACGAGCAGTACGTC.

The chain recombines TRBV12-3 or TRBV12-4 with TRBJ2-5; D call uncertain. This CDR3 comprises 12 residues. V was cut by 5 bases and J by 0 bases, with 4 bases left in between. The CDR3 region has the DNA TGTGCCAGCAGTAAGTACCAAGAGACCCAGTACTTC. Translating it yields CASSKYQETQYF.

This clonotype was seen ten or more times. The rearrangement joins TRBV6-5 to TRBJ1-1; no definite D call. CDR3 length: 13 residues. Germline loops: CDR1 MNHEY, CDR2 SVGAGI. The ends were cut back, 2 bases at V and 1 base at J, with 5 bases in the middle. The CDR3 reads CASSYEQNTEAFF. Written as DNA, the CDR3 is TGTGCCAGCAGTTACGAGCAGAACACTGAAGCTTTCTTT.

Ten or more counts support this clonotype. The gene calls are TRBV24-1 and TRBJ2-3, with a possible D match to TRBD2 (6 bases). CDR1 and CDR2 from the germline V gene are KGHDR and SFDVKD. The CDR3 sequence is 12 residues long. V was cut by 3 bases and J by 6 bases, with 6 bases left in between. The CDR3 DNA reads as TGTGCCACCAGTGATGCGGGGGATACGCAGTATTTT. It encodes CATSDAGDTQYF.

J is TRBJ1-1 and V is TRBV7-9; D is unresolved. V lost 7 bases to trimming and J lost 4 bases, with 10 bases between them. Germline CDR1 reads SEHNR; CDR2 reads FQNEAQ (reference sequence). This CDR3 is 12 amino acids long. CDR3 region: CASTLGGTEAFF. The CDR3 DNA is TGTGCCAGCACCCTAGGCGGCACTGAAGCTTTCTTT.

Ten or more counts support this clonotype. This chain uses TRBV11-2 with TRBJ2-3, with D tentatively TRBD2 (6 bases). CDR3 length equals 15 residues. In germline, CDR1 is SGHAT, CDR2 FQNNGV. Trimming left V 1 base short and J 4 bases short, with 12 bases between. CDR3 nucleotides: TGTGCCAGCAGCTTAGTCGGGGGAACTTCAGATACGCAGTATTTT. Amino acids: CASSLVGGTSDTQYF. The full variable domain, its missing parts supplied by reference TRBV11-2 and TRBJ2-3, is EAGVAQSPRYKIIEKRQSVAFWCNPISGHATLYWYQQILGQGPKLLIQFQNNGVVDDSQLPKDRFSAERLKGVDSTLKIQPAKLEDSAVYLCASSLVGGTSDTQYFGPGTRLTVL.